This TCR beta chain was sequenced in a study of identical twins. Study-wide findings and caveats: Conclusions rested on cross-sectional statistics rather than following the same donors. There were fewer insertions in abundant cord blood beta clonotypes, but memory repertoires showed no such pattern.

Template switching added a universal primer site; cDNA carried unique molecular identifiers. From the 5' RACE reads, TCRdb called clonotypes with MiXCR, one entry per CDR3 protein. Here the sample spans roughly 290,000 distinct CDR3 sequences, roughly 8.6% being singletons. This clonotype has a count of ten or more. The target antigen is unknown. Everyone who gave samples was a healthy Caucasian. The CDR3 is 13 amino acids. Per germline, CDR1 LNHNV and CDR2 YYDKDF (reference sequence). Trimming took 6 bases from V and 4 from J, leaving 10 bases between them. The sample was also linked to a second study, of yellow fever vaccine responses in identical twins.

The TCR comes from a woman between 18 and 29 years old in good health. The specimen was memory (CD45RO+) T cells sorted from blood. The rearrangement uses TRBV15 and TRBJ2-1; D is perhaps TRBD2 (6 bases). The CDR3 nucleotides are TGTGCCACCAGATGGACTACATACAATGAGCAGTTCTTC. The encoded protein is CATRWTTYNEQFF.